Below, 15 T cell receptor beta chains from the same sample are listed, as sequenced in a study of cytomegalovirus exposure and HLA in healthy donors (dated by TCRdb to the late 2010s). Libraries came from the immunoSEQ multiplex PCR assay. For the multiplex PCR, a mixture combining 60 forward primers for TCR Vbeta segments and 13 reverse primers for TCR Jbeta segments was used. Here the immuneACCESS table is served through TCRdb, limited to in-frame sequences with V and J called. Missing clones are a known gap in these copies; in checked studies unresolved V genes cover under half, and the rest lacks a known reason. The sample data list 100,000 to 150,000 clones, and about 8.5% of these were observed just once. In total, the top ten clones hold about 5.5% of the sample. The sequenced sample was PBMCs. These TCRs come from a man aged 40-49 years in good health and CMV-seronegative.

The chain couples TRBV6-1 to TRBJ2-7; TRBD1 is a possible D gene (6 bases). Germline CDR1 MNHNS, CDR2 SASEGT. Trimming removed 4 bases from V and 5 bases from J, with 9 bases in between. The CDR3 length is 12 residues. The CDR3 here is CASSVQGHEQYF. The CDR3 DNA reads TGTGCCAGCAGTGTACAGGGCCACGAGCAGTACTTC.

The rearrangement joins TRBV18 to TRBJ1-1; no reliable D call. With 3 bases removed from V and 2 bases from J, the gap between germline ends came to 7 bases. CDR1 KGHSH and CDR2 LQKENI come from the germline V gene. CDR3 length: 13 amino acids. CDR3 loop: CASSPPPNTEAFF. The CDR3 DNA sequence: TGTGCCAGCTCACCCCCCCCTAACACTGAAGCTTTCTTT.

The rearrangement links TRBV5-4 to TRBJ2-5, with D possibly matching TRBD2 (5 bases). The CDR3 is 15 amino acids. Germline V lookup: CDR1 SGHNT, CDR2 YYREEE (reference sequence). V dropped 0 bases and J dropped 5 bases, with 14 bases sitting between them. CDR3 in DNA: TGTGCCAGCAGCTTGGTGGCGTCAGGCGGGGAGACCCAGTACTTC. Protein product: CASSLVASGGETQYF.

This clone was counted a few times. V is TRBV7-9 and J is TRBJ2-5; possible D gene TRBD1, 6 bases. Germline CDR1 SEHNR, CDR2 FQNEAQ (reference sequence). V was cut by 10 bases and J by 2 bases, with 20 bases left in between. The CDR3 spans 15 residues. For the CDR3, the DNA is TGTGCCACCAACTCCGGGACAAGGACTCAAGAGACCCAGTACTTC. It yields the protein CATNSGTRTQETQYF. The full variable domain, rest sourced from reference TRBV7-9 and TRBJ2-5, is DTGVSQNPRHKITKRGQNVTFRCDPISEHNRLYWYRQTLGQGPEFLTYFQNEAQLEKSRLLSDRFSAERPKGSFSTLEIQRTEQGDSAMYLCATNSGTRTQETQYFGPGTRLLVL.

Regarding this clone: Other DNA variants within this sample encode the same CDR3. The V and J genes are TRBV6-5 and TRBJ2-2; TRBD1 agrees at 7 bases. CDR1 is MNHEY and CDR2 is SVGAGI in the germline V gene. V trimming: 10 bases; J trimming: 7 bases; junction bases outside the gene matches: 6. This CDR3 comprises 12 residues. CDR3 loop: CAISTGFGELFF. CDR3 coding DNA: TGTGCCATCTCGACAGGGTTCGGGGAGCTGTTTTTT.

The CDR3 DNA reads TGTGCCAGCAGCGCGAACCCAGGCGAACCCCAGCATTTT. Translating gives CASSANPGEPQHF. This sequence joins TRBV7-6 and TRBJ1-5; D is unresolved. The germline V and J ends were trimmed by 5 bases and 10 bases, with 15 bases remaining between them. CDR3 size: 13 residues. Looked up from germline, CDR1 is SGHVS and CDR2 is FNYEAQ.

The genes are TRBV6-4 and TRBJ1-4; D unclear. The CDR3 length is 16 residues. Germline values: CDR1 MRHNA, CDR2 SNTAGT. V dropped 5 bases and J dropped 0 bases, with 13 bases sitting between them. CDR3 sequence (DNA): TGTGCCAGCAGTCTCCTTCACACAGCAACTAATGAAAAACTGTTTTTT. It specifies CASSLLHTATNEKLFF.

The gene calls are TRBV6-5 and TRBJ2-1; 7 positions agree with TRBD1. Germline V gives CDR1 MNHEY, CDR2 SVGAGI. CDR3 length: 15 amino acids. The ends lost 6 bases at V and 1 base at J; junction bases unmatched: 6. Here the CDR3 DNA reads TGTGCCAGCAGGAGACAGGGAGTATCCTACAATGAGCAGTTCTTC. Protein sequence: CASRRQGVSYNEQFF.

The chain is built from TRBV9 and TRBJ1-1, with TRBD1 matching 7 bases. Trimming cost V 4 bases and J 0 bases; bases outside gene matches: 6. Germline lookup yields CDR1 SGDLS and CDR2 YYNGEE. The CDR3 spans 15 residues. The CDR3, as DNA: TGTGCCAGCAGCCCCTCTGACAGGGTGAACACTGAAGCTTTCTTT. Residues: CASSPSDRVNTEAFF.

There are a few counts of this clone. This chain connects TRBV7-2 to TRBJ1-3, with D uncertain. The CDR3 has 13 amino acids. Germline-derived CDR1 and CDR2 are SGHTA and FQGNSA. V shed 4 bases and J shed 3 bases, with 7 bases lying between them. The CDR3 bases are TGTGCCAGCAGCTACGGTAGTGGAAACACCATATATTTT. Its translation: CASSYGSGNTIYF. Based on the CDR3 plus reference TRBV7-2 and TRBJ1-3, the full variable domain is GAGVSQSPSNKVTEKGKDVELRCDPISGHTALYWYRQSLGQGLEFLIYFQGNSAPDKSGLPSDRFSAERTGGSVSTLTIQRTQQEDSAVYLCASSYGSGNTIYFGEGSWLTVV.

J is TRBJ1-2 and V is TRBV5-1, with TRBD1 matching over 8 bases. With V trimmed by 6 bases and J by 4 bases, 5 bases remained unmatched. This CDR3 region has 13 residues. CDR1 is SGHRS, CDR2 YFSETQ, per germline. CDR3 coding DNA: TGCGCCAGCAATACAGGGGGATCCTATGGCTACACCTTC. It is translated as CASNTGGSYGYTF.

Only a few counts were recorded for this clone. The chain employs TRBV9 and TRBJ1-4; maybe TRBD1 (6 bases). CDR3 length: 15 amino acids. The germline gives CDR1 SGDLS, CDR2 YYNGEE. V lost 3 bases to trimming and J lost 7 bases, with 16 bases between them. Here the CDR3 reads CASSAQQGTVEKLFF. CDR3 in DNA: TGTGCCAGCAGCGCCCAACAGGGAACGGTTGAAAAACTGTTTTTT.

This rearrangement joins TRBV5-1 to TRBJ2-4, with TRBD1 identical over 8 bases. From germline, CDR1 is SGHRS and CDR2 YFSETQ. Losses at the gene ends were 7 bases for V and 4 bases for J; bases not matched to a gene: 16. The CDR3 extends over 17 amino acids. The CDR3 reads CASAESGGLTSKNIQYF. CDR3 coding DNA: TGCGCCAGCGCGGAATCAGGGGGCTTAACTTCAAAAAACATTCAGTACTTC.

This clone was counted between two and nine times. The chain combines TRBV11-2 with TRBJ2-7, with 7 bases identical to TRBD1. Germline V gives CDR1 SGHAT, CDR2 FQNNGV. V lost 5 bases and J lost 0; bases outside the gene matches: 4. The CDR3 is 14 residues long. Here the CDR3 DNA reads TGTGCCAGCAGCCCGGACAGGAGCTCCTACGAGCAGTACTTC. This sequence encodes CASSPDRSSYEQYF.

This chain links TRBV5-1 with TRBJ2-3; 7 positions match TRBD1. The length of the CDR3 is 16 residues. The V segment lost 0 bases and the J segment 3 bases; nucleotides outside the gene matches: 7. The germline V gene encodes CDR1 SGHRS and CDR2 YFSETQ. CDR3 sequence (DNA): TGCGCCAGCAGCTTGGCCCTGGACAGGTATACAGATACGCAGTATTTT. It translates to CASSLALDRYTDTQYF.